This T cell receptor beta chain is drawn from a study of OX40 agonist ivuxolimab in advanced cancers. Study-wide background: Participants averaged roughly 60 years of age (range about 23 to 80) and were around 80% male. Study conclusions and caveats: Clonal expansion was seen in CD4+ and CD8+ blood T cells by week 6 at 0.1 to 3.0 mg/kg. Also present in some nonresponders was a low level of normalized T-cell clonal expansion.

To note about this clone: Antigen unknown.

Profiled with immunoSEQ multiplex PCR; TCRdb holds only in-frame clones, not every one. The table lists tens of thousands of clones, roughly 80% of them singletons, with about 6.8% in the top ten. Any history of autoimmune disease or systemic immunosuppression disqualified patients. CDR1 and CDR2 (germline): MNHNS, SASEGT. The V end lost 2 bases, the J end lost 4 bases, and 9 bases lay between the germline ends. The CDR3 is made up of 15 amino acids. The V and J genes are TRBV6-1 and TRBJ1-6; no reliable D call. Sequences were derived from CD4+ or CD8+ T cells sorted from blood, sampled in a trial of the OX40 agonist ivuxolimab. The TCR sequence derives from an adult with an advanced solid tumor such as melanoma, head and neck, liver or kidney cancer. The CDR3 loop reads CASSESPGYNSPLHF. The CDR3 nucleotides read TGTGCCAGCAGTGAATCGCCGGGATATAATTCACCCCTCCACTTT.